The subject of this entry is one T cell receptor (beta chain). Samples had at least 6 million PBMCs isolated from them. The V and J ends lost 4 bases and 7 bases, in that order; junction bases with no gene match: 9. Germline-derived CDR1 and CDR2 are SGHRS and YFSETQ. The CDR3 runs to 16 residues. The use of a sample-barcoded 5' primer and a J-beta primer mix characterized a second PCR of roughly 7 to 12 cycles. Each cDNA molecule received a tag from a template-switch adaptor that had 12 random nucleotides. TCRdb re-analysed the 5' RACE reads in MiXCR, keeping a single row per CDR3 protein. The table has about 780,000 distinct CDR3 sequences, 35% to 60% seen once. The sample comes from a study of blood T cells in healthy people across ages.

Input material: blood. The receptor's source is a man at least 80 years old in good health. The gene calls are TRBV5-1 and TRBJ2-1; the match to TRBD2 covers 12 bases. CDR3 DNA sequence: TGCGCCAGCAGCCTGTTCCTAGCGGGAGGGAGTAATGAGCAGTTCTTC. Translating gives CASSLFLAGGSNEQFF.